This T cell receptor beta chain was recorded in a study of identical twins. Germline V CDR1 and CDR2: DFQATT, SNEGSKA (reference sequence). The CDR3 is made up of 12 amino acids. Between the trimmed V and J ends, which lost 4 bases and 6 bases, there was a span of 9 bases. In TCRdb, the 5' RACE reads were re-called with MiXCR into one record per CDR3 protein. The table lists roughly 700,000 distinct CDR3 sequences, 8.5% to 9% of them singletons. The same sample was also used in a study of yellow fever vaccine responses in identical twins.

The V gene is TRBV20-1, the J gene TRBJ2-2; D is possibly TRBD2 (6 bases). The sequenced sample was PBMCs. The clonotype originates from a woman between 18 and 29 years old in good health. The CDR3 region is CSATRGSGELFF. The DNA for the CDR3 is TGCAGTGCTACCCGGGGGTCCGGGGAGCTGTTTTTT.